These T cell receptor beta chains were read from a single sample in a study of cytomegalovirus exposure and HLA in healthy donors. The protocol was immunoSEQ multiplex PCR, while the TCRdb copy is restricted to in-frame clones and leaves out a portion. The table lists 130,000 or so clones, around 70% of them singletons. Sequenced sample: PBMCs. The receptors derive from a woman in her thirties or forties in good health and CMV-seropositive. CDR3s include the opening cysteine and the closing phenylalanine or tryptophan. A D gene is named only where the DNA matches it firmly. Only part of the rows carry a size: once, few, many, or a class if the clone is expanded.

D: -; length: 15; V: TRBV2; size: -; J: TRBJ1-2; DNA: TGTGCCAGCAGTGCTCGGGCAGGAGGTAACTATGGCTACACCTTC; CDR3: CASSARAGGNYGYTF
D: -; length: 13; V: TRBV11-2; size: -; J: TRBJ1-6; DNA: TGTGCCAGCAGCTTAGACCAGCGTTCACCCCTCCACTTT; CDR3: CASSLDQRSPLHF
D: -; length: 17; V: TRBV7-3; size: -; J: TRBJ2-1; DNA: TGTGCCAGCAGCCGTGGGGCTGCCGGTAGTTTAGACAATGAGCAGTTCTTC; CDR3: CASSRGAAGSLDNEQFF
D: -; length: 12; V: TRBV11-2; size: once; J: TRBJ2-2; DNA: TGTGCCAGCAGCCAACACAACAGTGAGCTGTTTTTT; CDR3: CASSQHNSELFF
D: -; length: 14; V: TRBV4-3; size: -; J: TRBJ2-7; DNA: TGCGCCAGCAGCCAATTGACAGCCAACTACGAGCAGTACTTC; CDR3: CASSQLTANYEQYF
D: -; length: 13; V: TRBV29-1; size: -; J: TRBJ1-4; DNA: TGCAGCGTCCTACCGGGAGCTAATGAAAAACTGTTTTTT; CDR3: CSVLPGANEKLFF
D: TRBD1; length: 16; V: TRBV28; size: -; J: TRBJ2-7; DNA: TGTGCCAGCAGTCCCCCTTGGGGACAGGGGGTCTACGAGCAGTACTTC; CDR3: CASSPPWGQGVYEQYF
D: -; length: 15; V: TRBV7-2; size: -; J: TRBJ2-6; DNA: TGTGCCAGCAGCTCAGGGGATTCTGGGGCCAACGTCCTGACTTTC; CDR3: CASSSGDSGANVLTF
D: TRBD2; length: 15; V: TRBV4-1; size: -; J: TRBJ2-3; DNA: TGCGCCAGCAGCCGGACTAGCGGGGGAACTGATACGCAGTATTTT; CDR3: CASSRTSGGTDTQYF
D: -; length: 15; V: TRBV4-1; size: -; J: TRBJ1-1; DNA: TGCGCCAGCAGCCAAGCAGGGATTGGGGACACTGAAGCTTTCTTT; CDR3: CASSQAGIGDTEAFF